The 14 T cell receptor beta chains reported below all come from one sample, sequenced in a study of beta chain features in type 1 diabetes. No cognate antigen is known for these TCRs. Since all of the isolated RNA was reverse transcribed, expressed TCRB transcripts were what got sequenced. The method was immunoSEQ multiplex PCR; TCRdb's version includes in-frame clones alone and lacks a portion of them. This table has 680,000 or so clones, around 15% appearing once. The study's findings and limits: The study found moderately but significantly shorter TCRB CDR3s in all four CD4+ subsets of Type 1 diabetes patients.

The sample taken for sequencing was naive CD4+ T cells from blood. The source of these receptors is a young man with type 1 diabetes.

This clone was counted between two and nine times. The chain uses TRBV12-5 and TRBJ1-2, with 9 bases identical to TRBD1. V lost 2 bases, J lost 5 bases, and 9 bases stayed unmatched. CDR1 and CDR2 from the germline V gene are LGHNT and FRNRAP. This CDR3 region has 16 residues. CDR3: CASGLYPTGTGYGYTF. DNA for the CDR3: TGTGCTAGTGGTTTGTACCCAACCGGGACAGGGTATGGCTACACCTTC.

The CDR3 region is CASSVDSHNYGYTF. For the CDR3, the DNA is TGTGCCAGCAGCGTAGACAGCCATAACTATGGCTACACCTTC. The chain employs TRBV9 and TRBJ1-2; D unclear. This CDR3 contains 14 residues. V lost 0 bases to trimming and J lost 1 base, with 7 bases between them. CDR1 is SGDLS, CDR2 YYNGEE, per germline.

J is TRBJ1-2 and V is TRBV10-3; D perhaps matches TRBD1 (6 bases). The germline gives CDR1 ENHRY, CDR2 SYGVKD. The germline V and J ends were trimmed by 2 bases and 5 bases, with 18 bases remaining between them. This CDR3 has 16 amino acids. CDR3 sequence: CAISETTGKSSYGYTF. In nucleotides, the CDR3 is TGTGCCATCAGTGAGACCACAGGGAAGTCTTCTTATGGCTACACCTTC.

The gene calls are TRBV30 and TRBJ1-1; the D is unclear. Germline V gene lookup returns CDR1 GTSNPN and CDR2 SVGIG (reference sequence). The CDR3 totals 13 residues. V lost 4 bases, J lost 1 base, and 10 bases lay in between. CDR3 protein: CAWTSDPNTEAFF. The CDR3 bases are TGTGCCTGGACCTCCGATCCGAACACTGAAGCTTTCTTT.

The sample holds a few counts of this clone. The V gene is TRBV19, the J gene TRBJ1-5, with D hard to call. This CDR3 is 12 amino acids long. V dropped 11 bases and J dropped 3 bases, with 11 bases sitting between them. Germline V CDR1 and CDR2: LNHDA, SQIVND (reference sequence). The CDR3 is CAGGLHNQPQHF. The CDR3 region has the DNA TGTGCCGGCGGACTGCACAATCAGCCCCAGCATTTT. Looking up the rest from reference TRBV19 and TRBJ1-5 gives the full variable domain: DGGITQSPKYLFRKEGQNVTLSCEQNLNHDAMYWYRQDPGQGLRLIYYSQIVNDFQKGDIAEGYSVSREKKESFPLTVTSAQKNPTAFYLCAGGLHNQPQHFGDGTRLSIL.

The table lists this clone with a few counts. This CDR3 is also generated by other DNA sequences in the sample. The CDR3 loop is CASSLNAGGTDTQYF. DNA for the CDR3: TGTGCCAGCAGCTTAAATGCGGGGGGCACAGATACGCAGTATTTT. The rearrangement links TRBV7-3 to TRBJ2-3; 7 nucleotides line up with TRBD2. Germline V CDR1 and CDR2: SGHTA, FQGTGA. With 1 base clipped from V and 1 base from J, the junction kept 2 bases outside the gene matches. The CDR3 is 15 residues long.

The sample holds a few counts of this clone. The J gene is TRBJ2-1, the V gene TRBV2; D is possibly TRBD1 (5 bases). This CDR3 is built from 13 residues. V lost 8 bases and J 2 bases, leaving 10 bases between the germline ends. Germline CDR1 is SNHLY and CDR2 is FYNNEI. DNA for the CDR3: TGTGCCAGCGGGCAGGACACCTACAATGAGCAGTTCTTC. Amino acids: CASGQDTYNEQFF.

This clone was counted a few times. The chain's CDR3 is CASSPGQVMNTEAFF. Written as DNA, the CDR3 is TGTGCCAGTAGCCCGGGACAGGTCATGAACACTGAAGCTTTCTTT. The genes are TRBV19 and TRBJ1-1, with 8 bases identical to TRBD1. From germline, CDR1 is LNHDA and CDR2 SQIVND (reference sequence). V lost 6 bases, J lost 0 bases, and 6 bases stayed unmatched. This CDR3 spans 15 amino acids.

This clone has only a few counts. The V gene is TRBV30, the J gene TRBJ1-1; D is uncertain. Germline V gene sequence: CDR1 GTSNPN, CDR2 SVGIG (reference sequence). Trimming pared 7 bases from V and 0 bases from J, leaving 12 bases between. The CDR3 is 13 residues long. The CDR3 region has the DNA TGTGCCTTCCGCCGTTTAATGAACACTGAAGCTTTCTTT. Encoded protein: CAFRRLMNTEAFF. Full variable domain (remainder filled in from reference TRBV30 and TRBJ1-1): SQTIHQWPATLVQPVGSPLSLECTVEGTSNPNLYWYRQAAGRGLQLLFYSVGIGQISSEVPQNLSASRPQDRQFILSSKKLLLSDSGFYLCAFRRLMNTEAFFGQGTRLTVV.

V is TRBV9 and J is TRBJ1-2; D may be TRBD1 (5 bases). The V gene lost 0 bases and the J gene lost 6 bases, with 18 bases spanning the gap. Germline V gene lookup returns CDR1 SGDLS and CDR2 YYNGEE. This CDR3 comprises 16 residues. The chain's CDR3 is CASSVGGTGPFNGYTF. For the CDR3, the DNA is TGTGCCAGCAGCGTAGGAGGGACCGGTCCCTTCAATGGCTACACCTTC.

The V gene is TRBV30, the J gene TRBJ1-2; tentative D call: TRBD1 (5 bases). Germline CDR1 GTSNPN, CDR2 SVGIG (reference sequence). The CDR3 extends over 11 amino acids. V lost 2 bases and J lost 7, with 8 bases in between. CDR3 sequence reads: CAWSRGAGYTF. The CDR3 DNA reads as TGTGCCTGGAGTCGTGGGGCTGGCTACACCTTC. Supplemented by reference TRBV30 and TRBJ1-2, the full variable domain reads SQTIHQWPATLVQPVGSPLSLECTVEGTSNPNLYWYRQAAGRGLQLLFYSVGIGQISSEVPQNLSASRPQDRQFILSSKKLLLSDSGFYLCAWSRGAGYTFGSGTRLTVV.

This clone has just a few counts. The chain employs TRBV4-2 and TRBJ2-3, with 10 bases identical to TRBD2. The trim removed 1 base at V and 2 bases at J, leaving 6 bases unmatched. The CDR3 length is 17 residues. The V gene's germline CDR1 is LGHNA and CDR2 YNFKEQ. CDR3 DNA sequence: TGTGCCAGCAGCCAAGGTCCAGCGGGGGGGTCCACAGATACGCAGTATTTT. This gives the protein CASSQGPAGGSTDTQYF.

Of note for this clone: The identical CDR3 is also encoded by other nucleotide sequences in the sample. This chain connects TRBV28 to TRBJ2-7, with D uncertain. The CDR3 contains 11 residues. Germline V lookup: CDR1 MDHEN, CDR2 SYDVKM. Trimming stripped 4 bases from V and 4 bases from J, with 5 bases between. The CDR3 loop is CASSSLYEQYF. The DNA of the CDR3 is TGTGCCAGCAGTTCCCTGTACGAGCAGTACTTC. Filled out from reference TRBV28 and TRBJ2-7, the complete variable domain reads DVKVTQSSRYLVKRTGEKVFLECVQDMDHENMFWYRQDPGLGLRLIYFSYDVKMKEKGDIPEGYSVSREKKERFSLILESASTNQTSMYLCASSSLYEQYFGPGTRLTVT.

This clone has only a few counts. The chain couples TRBV7-2 to TRBJ2-5; no reliable D call. Looked up from germline, CDR1 is SGHTA and CDR2 is FQGNSA. Between the trimmed V and J ends, which lost 4 bases and 2 bases, there was a span of 17 bases. The CDR3 length is 16 residues. CDR3: CASSSQWRSGQETQYF. DNA for the CDR3: TGTGCCAGCAGCTCCCAATGGCGGTCAGGACAAGAGACCCAGTACTTC.